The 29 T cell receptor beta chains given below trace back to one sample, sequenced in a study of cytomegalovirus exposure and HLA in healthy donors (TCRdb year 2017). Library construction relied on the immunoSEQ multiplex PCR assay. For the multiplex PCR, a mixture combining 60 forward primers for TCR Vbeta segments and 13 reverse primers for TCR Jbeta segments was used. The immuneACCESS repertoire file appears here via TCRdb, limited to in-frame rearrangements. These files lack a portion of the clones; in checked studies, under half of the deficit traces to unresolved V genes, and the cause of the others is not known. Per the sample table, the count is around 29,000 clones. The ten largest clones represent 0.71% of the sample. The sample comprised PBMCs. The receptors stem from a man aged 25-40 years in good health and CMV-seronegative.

The CDR3 DNA reads TGTGCCAGCAGCTTAGACCGAACGGGTGGAACTGAAGCTTTCTTT. Encoded protein: CASSLDRTGGTEAFF. The V gene is TRBV11-2, the J gene TRBJ1-1; D ambiguous. The V end lost 0 bases, the J end lost 5 bases, and 13 bases lay between the germline ends. Germline CDR1 is SGHAT and CDR2 is FQNNGV. This CDR3 comprises 15 residues.

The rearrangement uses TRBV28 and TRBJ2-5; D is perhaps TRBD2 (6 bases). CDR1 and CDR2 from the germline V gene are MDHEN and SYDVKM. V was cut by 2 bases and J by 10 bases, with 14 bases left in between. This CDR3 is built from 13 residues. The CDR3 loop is CASSLGAGMDQYF. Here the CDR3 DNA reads TGTGCCAGCAGTTTAGGCGCGGGGATGGACCAGTACTTC.

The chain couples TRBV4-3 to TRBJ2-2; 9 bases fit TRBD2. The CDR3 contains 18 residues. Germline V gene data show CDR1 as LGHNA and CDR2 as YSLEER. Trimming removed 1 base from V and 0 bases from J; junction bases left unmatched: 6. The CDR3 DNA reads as TGCGCCAGCAGCCAAGGCGCGGGACTAGCAGCGAACACCGGGGAGCTGTTTTTT. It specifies CASSQGAGLAANTGELFF.

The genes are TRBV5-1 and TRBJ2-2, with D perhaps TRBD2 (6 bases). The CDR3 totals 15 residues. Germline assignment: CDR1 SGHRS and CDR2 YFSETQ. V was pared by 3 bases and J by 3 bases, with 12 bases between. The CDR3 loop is CASSSGGSDTGELFF. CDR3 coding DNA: TGCGCCAGCAGCTCTGGAGGGTCCGACACCGGGGAGCTGTTTTTT.

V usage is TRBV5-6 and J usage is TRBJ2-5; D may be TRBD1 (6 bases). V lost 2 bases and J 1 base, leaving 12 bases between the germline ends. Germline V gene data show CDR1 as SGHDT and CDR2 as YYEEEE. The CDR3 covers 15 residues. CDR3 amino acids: CASSLTKTGQETQYF. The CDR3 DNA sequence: TGTGCCAGCAGCTTAACCAAGACAGGCCAAGAGACCCAGTACTTC.

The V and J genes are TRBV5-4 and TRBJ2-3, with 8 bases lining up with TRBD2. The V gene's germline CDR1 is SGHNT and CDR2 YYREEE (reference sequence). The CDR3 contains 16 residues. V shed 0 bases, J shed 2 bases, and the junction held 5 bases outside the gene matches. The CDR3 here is CASSLGTSPHTDTQYF. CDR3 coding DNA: TGTGCCAGCAGCTTGGGGACTAGCCCGCACACAGATACGCAGTATTTT.

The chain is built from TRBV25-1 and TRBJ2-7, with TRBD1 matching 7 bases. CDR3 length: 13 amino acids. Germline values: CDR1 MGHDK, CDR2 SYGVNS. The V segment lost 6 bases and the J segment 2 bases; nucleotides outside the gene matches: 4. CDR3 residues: CASRSGQTYEQYF. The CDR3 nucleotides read TGTGCCAGCAGGTCGGGACAGACCTACGAGCAGTACTTC.

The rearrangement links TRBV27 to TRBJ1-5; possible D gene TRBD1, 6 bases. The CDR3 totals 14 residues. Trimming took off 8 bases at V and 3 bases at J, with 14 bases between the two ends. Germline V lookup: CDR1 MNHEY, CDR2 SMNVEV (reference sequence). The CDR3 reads CASRLGGPNQPQHF. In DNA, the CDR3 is TGTGCCAGCCGACTCGGGGGGCCCAATCAGCCCCAGCATTTT.

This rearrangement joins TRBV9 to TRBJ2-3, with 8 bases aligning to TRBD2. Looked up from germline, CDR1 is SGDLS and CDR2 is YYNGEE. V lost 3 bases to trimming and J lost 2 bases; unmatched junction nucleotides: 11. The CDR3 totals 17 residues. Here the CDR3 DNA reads TGTGCCAGCAGCGCGGGCGAACGGGGGGGATTCACAGATACGCAGTATTTT. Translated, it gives CASSAGERGGFTDTQYF.

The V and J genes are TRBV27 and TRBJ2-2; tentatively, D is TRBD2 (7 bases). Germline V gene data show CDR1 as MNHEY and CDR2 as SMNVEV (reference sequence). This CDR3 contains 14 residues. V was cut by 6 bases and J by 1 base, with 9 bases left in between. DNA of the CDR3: TGTGCCAGCAGGGGAGGGGGGAACACCGGGGAGCTGTTTTTT. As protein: CASRGGGNTGELFF.

The DNA of the CDR3 is TGTGCCAGCAGGACGAGGAGGGGAGCCGAACGCCAGTACTTC. Translated, it gives CASRTRRGAERQYF. This chain links TRBV6-5 with TRBJ2-7, with D tentatively TRBD2 (6 bases). Germline V gene lookup returns CDR1 MNHEY and CDR2 SVGAGI. The CDR3 has 14 amino acids. V lost 6 bases and J 10 bases, leaving 22 bases between the germline ends.

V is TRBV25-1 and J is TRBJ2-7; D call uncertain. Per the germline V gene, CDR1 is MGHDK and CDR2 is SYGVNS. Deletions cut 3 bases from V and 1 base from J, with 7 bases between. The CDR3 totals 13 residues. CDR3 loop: CASSDTPSYEQYF. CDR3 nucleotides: TGTGCCAGCAGTGATACTCCGTCCTACGAGCAGTACTTC.

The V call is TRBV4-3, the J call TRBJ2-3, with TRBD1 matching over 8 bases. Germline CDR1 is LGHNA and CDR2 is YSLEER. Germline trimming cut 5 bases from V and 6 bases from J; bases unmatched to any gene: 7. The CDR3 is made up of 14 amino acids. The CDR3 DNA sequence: TGCGCCAGCAGCTTCGACAGGGGCAAGGATACGCAGTATTTT. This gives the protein CASSFDRGKDTQYF.

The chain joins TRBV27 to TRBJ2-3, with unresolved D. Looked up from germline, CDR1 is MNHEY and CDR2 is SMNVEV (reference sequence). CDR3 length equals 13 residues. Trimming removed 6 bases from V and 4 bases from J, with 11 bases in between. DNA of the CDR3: TGTGCCAGCAGGCTTCTCGCAGCAGATACGCAGTATTTT. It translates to CASRLLAADTQYF.

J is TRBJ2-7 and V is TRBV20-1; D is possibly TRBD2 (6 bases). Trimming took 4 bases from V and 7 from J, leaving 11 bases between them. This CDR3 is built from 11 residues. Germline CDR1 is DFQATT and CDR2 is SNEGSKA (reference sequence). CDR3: CSATLRGEQYF. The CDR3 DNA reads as TGCAGTGCTACCCTACGGGGGGAGCAGTACTTC.

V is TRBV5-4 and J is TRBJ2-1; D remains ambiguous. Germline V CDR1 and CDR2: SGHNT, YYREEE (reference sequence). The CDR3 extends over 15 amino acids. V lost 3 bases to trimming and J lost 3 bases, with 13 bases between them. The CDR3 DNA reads TGTGCCAGCAGCTCTGGAACTACCGACTACAATGAGCAGTTCTTC. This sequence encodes CASSSGTTDYNEQFF.

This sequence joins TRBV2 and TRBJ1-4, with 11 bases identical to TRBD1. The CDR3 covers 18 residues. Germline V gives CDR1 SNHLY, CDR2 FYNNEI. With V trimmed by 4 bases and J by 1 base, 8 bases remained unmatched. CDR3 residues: CASSGTGTGGRTNEKLFF. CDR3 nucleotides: TGTGCCAGCAGTGGTACCGGGACAGGGGGGAGAACTAATGAAAAACTGTTTTTT. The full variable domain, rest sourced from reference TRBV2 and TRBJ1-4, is EPEVTQTPSHQVTQMGQEVILRCVPISNHLYFYWYRQILGQKVEFLVSFYNNEISEKSEIFDDQFSVERPDGSNFTLKIRSTKLEDSAMYFCASSGTGTGGRTNEKLFFGSGTQLSVL.

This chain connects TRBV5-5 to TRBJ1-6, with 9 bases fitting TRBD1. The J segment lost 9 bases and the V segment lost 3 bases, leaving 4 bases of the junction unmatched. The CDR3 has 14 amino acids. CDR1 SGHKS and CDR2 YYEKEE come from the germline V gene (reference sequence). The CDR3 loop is CASSWGQGGSPLHF. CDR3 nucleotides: TGTGCCAGCAGCTGGGGACAGGGAGGTTCACCCCTCCACTTT. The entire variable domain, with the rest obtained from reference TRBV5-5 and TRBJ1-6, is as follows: DAGVTQSPTHLIKTRGQQVTLRCSPISGHKSVSWYQQVLGQGPQFIFQYYEKEERGRGNFPDRFSARQFPNYSSELNVNALLLGDSALYLCASSWGQGGSPLHFGNGTRLTVT.

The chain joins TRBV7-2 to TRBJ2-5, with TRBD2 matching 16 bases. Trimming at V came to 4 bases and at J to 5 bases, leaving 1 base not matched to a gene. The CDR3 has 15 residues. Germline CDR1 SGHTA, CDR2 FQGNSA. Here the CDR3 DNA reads TGTGCCAGCAGCTGGGGACTAGCGGGGGGGGAGACCCAGTACTTC. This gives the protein CASSWGLAGGETQYF.

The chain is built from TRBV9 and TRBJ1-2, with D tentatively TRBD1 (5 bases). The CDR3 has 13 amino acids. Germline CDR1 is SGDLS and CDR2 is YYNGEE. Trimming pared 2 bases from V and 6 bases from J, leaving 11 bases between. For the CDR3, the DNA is TGTGCCAGCAGCGTGGGAGGGGTCGATGGCTACACCTTC. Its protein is CASSVGGVDGYTF.

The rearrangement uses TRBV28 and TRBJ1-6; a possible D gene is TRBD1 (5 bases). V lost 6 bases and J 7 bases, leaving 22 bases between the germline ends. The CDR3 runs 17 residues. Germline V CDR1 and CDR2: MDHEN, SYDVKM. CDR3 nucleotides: TGTGCCAGCAGCCCAATTGACGGGGGTAGTGGGAATTCACCCCTCCACTTT. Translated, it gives CASSPIDGGSGNSPLHF.

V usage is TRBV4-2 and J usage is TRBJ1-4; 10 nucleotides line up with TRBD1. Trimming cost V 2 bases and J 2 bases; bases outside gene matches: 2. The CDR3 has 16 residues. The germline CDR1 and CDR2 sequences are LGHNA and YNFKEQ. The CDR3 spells CASSQLDRGTNEKLFF. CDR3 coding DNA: TGTGCCAGCAGCCAACTGGACAGGGGGACTAATGAAAAACTGTTTTTT.

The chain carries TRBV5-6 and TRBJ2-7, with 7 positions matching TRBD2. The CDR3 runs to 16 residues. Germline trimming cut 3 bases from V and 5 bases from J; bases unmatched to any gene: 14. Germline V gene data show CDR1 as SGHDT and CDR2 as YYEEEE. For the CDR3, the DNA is TGTGCCAGCAGCTCTTGGGGGTTTTGGGGGAGGGACGAGCAGTACTTC. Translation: CASSSWGFWGRDEQYF. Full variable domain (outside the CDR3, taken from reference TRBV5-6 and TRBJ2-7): DAGVTQSPTHLIKTRGQQVTLRCSPKSGHDTVSWYQQALGQGPQFIFQYYEEEERQRGNFPDRFSGHQFPNYSSELNVNALLLGDSALYLCASSSWGFWGRDEQYFGPGTRLTVT.

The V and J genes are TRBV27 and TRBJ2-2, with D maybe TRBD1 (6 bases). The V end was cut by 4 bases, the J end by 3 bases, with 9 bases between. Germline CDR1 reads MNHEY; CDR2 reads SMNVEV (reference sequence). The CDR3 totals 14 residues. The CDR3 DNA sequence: TGTGCCAGCAGTTCACACAGGGACACCGGGGAGCTGTTTTTT. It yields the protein CASSSHRDTGELFF.

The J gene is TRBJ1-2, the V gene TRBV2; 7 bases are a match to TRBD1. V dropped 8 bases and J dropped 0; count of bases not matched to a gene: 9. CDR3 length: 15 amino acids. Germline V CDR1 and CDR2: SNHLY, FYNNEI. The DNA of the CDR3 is TGTGCCAGCTCTCGTGACAGGGCCGCTAACTATGGCTACACCTTC. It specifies CASSRDRAANYGYTF. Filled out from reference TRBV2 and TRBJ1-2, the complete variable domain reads EPEVTQTPSHQVTQMGQEVILRCVPISNHLYFYWYRQILGQKVEFLVSFYNNEISEKSEIFDDQFSVERPDGSNFTLKIRSTKLEDSAMYFCASSRDRAANYGYTFGSGTRLTVV.

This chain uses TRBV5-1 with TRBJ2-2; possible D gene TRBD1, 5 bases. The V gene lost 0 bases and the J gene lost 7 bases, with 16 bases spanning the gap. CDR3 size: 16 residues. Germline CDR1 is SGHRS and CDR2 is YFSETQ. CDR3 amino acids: CASSLEQGRDVGELFF. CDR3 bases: TGCGCCAGCAGCTTGGAGCAGGGCAGGGATGTCGGGGAGCTGTTTTTT.

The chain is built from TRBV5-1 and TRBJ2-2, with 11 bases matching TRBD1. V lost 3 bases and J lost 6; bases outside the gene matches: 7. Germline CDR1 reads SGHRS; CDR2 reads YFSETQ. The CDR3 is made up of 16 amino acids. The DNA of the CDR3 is TGCGCCAGCAGCTGGGACGGACAGGGGGCCGCCGGGGAGCTGTTTTTT. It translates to CASSWDGQGAAGELFF.

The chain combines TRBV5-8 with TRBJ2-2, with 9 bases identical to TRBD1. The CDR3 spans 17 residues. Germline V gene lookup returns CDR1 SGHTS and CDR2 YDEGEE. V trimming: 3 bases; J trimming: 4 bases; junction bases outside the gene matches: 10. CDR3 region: CASSSPAGTGRTGELFF. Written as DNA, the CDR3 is TGTGCCAGCAGCTCGCCAGCCGGGACAGGGCGCACCGGGGAGCTGTTTTTT.

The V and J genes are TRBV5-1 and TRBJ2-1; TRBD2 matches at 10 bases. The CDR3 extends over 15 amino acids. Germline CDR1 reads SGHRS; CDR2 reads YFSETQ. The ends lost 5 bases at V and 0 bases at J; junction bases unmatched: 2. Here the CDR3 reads CASRSSGGSYNEQFF. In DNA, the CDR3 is TGCGCCAGCAGGTCTAGCGGGGGCTCCTACAATGAGCAGTTCTTC.